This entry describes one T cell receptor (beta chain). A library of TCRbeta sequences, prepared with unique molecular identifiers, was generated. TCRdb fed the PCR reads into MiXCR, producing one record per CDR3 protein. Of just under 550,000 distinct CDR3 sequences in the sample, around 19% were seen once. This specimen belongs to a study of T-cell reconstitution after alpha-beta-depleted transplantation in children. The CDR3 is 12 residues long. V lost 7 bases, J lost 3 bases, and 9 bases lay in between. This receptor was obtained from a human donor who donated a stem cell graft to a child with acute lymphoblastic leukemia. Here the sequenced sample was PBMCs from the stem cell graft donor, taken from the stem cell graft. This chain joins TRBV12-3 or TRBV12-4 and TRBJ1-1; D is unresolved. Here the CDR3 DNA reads TGTGCCAGCAAGGGAGGGTACACTGAAGCTTTCTTT. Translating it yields CASKGGYTEAFF.